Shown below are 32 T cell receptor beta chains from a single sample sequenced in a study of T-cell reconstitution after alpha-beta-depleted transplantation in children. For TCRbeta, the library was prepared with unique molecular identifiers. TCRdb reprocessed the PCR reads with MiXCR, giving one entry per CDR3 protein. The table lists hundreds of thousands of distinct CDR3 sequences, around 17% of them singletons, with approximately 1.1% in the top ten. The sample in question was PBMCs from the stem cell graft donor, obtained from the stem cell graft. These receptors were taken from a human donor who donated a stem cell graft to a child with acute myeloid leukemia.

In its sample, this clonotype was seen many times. This CDR3 reads CSVDPREGTDTQYF. In DNA, the CDR3 is TGCAGCGTTGATCCACGAGAAGGCACAGATACGCAGTATTTT. The chain is built from TRBV29-1 and TRBJ2-3; D gene ambiguous. The CDR3 extends over 14 amino acids. Germline CDR1 is SQVTM and CDR2 is ANQGSEA. V was shortened by 3 bases and J by 1 base, with 11 bases between the two germline ends.

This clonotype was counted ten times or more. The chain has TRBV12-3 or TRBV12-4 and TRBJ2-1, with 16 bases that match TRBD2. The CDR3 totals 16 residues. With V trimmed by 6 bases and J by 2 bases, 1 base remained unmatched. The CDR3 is CASRGLAGGTYNEQFF. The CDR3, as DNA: TGTGCCAGCAGGGGACTAGCGGGGGGGACCTACAATGAGCAGTTCTTC.

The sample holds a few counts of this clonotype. CDR3 sequence (DNA): TGTGCCTGGAGTGGGAGTAGATACGAGCAGTACTTC. Translation: CAWSGSRYEQYF. The genes are TRBV30 and TRBJ2-7; no clear D gene. Germline CDR1 reads GTSNPN; CDR2 reads SVGIG (reference sequence). Trimming removed 1 base at V and 4 bases at J, with 8 bases between. CDR3 length: 12 residues. The entire variable domain, with the rest obtained from reference TRBV30 and TRBJ2-7, is as follows: SQTIHQWPATLVQPVGSPLSLECTVEGTSNPNLYWYRQAAGRGLQLLFYSVGIGQISSEVPQNLSASRPQDRQFILSSKKLLLSDSGFYLCAWSGSRYEQYFGPGTRLTVT.

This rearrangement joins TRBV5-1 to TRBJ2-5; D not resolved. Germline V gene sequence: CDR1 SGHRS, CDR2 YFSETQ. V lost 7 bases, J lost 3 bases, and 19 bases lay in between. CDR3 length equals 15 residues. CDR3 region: CASRLGSGQKETQYF. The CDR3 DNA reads TGCGCCAGCCGCCTTGGCTCGGGCCAAAAAGAGACCCAGTACTTC.

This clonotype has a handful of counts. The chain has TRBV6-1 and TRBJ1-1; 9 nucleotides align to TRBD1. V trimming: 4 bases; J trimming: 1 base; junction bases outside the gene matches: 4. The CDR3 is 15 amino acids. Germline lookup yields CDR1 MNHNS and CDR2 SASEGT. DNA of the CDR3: TGTGCCAGCAGTGGAAACAGGGGGCGGAACACTGAAGCTTTCTTT. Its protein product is CASSGNRGRNTEAFF.

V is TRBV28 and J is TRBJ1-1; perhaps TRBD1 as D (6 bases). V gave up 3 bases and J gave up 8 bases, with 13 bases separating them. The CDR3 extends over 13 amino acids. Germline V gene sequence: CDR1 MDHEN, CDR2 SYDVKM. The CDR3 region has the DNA TGTGCCAGCAGTTTTCGCTACAGGGACGAAGCTTTCTTT. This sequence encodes CASSFRYRDEAFF.

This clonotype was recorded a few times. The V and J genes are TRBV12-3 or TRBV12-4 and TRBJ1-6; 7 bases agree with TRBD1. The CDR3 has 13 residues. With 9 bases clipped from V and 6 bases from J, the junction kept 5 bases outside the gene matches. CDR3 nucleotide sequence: TGTGCCAGTGTCCGGGACAGTAATTCACCCCTCCACTTT. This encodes CASVRDSNSPLHF.

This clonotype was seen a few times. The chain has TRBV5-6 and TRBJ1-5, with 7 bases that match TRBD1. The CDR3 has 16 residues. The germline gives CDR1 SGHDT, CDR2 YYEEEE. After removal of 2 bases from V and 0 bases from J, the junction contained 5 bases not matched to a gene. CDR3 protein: CASSLLTGNSNQPQHF. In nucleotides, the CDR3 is TGTGCCAGCAGCTTACTGACAGGGAATAGCAATCAGCCCCAGCATTTT.

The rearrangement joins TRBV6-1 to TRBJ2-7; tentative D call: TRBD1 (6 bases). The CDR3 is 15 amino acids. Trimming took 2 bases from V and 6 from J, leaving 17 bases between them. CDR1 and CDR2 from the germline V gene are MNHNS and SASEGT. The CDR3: CASSEMARGLGEQYV. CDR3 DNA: TGTGCCAGCAGTGAAATGGCCAGGGGATTAGGCGAGCAGTACGTC.

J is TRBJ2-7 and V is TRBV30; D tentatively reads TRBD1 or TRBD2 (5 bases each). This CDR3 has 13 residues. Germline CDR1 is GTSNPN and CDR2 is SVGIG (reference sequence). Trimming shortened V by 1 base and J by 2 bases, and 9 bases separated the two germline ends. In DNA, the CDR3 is TGTGCCTGGAGTGGGGACGTACCCTACGAGCAGTACTTC. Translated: CAWSGDVPYEQYF.

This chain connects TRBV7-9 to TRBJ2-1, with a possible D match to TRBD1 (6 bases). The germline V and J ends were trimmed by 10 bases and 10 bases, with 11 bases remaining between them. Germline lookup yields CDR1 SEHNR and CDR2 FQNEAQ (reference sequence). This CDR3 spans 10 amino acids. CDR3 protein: CATTQGEQFF. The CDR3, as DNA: TGTGCCACCACCCAGGGGGAGCAGTTCTTC.

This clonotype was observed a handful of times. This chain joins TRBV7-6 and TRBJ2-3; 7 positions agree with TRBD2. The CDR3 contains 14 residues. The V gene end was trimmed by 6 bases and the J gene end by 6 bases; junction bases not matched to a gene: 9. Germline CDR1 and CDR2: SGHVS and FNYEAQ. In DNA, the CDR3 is TGTGCCAGCAGTTATCGGATAGCGGGTGATACGCAGTATTTT. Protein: CASSYRIAGDTQYF.

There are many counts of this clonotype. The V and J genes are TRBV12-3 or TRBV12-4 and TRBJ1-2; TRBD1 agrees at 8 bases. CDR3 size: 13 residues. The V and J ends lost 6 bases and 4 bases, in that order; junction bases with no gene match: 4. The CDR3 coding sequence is TGTGCCAGCAGCATAACAGGGGGCTATGGCTACACCTTC. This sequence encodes CASSITGGYGYTF.

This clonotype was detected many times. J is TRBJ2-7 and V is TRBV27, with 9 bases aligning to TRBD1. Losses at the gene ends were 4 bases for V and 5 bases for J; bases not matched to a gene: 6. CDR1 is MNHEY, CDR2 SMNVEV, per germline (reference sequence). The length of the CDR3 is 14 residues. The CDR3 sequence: CASSSGQGMNEQYF. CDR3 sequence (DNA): TGTGCCAGCAGTTCGGGACAGGGAATGAACGAGCAGTACTTC.

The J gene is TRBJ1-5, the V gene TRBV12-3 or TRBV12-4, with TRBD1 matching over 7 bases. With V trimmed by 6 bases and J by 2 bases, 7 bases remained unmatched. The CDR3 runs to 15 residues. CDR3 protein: CASSPHGQGNQPQHF. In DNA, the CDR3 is TGTGCCAGCAGCCCACACGGACAGGGCAATCAGCCCCAGCATTTT.

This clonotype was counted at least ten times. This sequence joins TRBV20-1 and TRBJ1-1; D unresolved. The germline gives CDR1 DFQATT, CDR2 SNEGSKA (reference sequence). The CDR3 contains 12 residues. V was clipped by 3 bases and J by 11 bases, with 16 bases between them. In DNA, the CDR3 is TGCAGTGCTAGCCGGGCTGAGTCTGCGGCTTTCTTT. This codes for CSASRAESAAFF.

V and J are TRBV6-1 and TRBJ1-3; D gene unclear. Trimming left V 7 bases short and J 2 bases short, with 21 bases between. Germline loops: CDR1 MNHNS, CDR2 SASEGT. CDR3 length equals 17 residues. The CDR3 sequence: CASTRRGGWTPGNTIYF. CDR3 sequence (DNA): TGTGCCAGCACTCGACGTGGAGGTTGGACTCCTGGAAACACCATATATTTT.

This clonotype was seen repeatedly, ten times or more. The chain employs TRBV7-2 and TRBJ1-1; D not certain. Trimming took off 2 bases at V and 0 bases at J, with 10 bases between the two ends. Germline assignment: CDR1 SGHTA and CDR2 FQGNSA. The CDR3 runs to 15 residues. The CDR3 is CASSLNGRLNTEAFF. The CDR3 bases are TGTGCCAGCAGCTTAAATGGCAGGTTGAACACTGAAGCTTTCTTT.

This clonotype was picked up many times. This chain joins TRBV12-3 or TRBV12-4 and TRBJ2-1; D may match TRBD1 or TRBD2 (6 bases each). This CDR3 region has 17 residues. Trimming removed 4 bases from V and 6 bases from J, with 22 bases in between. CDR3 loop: CASSWGVDSRVSNEQFF. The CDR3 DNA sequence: TGTGCCAGCAGTTGGGGGGTGGACAGTCGGGTTTCCAATGAGCAGTTCTTC.

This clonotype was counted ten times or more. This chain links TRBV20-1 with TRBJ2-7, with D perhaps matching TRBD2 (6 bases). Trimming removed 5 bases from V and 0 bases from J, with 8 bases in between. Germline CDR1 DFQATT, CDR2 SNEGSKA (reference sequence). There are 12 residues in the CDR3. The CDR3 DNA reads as TGCAGTGCTGGGCGGGGCTCCTACGAGCAGTACTTC. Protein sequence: CSAGRGSYEQYF.

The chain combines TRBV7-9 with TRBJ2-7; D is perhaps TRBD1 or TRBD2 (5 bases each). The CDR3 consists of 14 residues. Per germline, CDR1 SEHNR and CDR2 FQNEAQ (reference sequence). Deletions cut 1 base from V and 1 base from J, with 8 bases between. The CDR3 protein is CASSLDGTSYEQYF. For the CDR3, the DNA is TGTGCCAGCAGCTTAGATGGGACGTCCTACGAGCAGTACTTC.

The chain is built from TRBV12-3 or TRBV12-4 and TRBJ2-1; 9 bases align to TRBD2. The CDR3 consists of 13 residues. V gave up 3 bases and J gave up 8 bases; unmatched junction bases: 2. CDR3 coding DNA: TGTGCCAGCAGTTTGGGACTAGCCTATGAGCAGTTCTTC. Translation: CASSLGLAYEQFF.

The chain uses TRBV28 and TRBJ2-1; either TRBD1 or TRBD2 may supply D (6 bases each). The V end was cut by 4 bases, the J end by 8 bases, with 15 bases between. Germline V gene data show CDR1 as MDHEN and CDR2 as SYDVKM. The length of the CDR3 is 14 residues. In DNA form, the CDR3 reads TGTGCCAGCAGTTCCGCGGGACAATGGGATGAGCAGTTCTTC. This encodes CASSSAGQWDEQFF.

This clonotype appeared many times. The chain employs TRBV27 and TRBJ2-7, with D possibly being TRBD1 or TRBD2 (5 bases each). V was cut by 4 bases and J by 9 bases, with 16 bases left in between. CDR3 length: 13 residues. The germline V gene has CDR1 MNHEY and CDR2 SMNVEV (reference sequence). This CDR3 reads CASSSGTGRGQYF. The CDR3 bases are TGTGCCAGCAGTTCCGGGACCGGTCGCGGGCAGTACTTC.

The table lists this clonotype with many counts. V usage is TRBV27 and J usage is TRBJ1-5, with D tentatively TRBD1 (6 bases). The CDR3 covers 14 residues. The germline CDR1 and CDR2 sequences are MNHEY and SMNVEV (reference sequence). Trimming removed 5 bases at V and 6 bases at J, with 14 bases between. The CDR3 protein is CASSEGLGGQPQHF. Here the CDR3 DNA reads TGTGCCAGCAGTGAGGGACTAGGGGGTCAGCCCCAGCATTTT.

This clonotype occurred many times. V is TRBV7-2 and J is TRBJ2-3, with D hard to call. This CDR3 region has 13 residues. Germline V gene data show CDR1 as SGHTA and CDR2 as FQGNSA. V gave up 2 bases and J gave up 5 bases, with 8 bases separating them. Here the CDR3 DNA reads TGTGCCAGCAGCTTATACCTTCGAGATACGCAGTATTTT. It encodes CASSLYLRDTQYF. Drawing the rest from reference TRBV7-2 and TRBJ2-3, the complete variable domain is GAGVSQSPSNKVTEKGKDVELRCDPISGHTALYWYRQSLGQGLEFLIYFQGNSAPDKSGLPSDRFSAERTGGSVSTLTIQRTQQEDSAVYLCASSLYLRDTQYFGPGTRLTVL.

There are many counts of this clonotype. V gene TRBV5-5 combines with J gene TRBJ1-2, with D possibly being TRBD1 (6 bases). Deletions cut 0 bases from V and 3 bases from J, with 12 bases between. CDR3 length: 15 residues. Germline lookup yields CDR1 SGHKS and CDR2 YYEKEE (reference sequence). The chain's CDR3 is CASSLVGGMDYGYTF. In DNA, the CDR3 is TGTGCCAGCAGCTTGGTAGGGGGAATGGACTATGGCTACACCTTC.

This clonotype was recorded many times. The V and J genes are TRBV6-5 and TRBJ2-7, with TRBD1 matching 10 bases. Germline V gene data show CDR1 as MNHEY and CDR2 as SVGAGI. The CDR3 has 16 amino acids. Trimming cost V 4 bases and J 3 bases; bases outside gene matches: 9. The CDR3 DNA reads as TGTGCCAGCAGTTTCTACCGGGACAGGGGTCTCTACGAGCAGTACTTC. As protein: CASSFYRDRGLYEQYF.

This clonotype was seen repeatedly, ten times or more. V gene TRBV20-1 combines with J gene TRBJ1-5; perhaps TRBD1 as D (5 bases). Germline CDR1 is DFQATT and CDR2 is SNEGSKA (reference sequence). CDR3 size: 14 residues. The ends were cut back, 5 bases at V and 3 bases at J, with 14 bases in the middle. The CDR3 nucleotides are TGCAGTGCTGGCCAACAGGCTCTCAATCAGCCCCAGCATTTT. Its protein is CSAGQQALNQPQHF.

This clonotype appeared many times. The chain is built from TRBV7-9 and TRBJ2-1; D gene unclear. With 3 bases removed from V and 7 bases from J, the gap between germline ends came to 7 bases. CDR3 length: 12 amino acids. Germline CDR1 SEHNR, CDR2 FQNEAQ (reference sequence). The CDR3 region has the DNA TGTGCCAGCAGCTTTGATGAAAATGAGCAGTTCTTC. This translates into CASSFDENEQFF.

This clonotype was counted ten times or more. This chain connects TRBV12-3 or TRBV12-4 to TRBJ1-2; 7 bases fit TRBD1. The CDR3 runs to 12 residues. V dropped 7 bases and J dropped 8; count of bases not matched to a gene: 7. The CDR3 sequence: CASKRTGIGYTF. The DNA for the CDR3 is TGTGCCAGCAAGCGGACAGGTATCGGCTACACCTTC.

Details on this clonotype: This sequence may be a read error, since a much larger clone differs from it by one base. CDR3 in DNA: TGTGCCAGCAGCCCGAGCGGGTCAGCCCACAATGAGCAGTTCTTC. Translating it yields CASSPSGSAHNEQFF. V is TRBV6-1 and J is TRBJ2-1, with D maybe TRBD2 (6 bases). Trimming took off 6 bases at V and 5 bases at J, with 17 bases between the two ends. The CDR3 has 15 residues. Germline assignment: CDR1 MNHNS and CDR2 SASEGT.